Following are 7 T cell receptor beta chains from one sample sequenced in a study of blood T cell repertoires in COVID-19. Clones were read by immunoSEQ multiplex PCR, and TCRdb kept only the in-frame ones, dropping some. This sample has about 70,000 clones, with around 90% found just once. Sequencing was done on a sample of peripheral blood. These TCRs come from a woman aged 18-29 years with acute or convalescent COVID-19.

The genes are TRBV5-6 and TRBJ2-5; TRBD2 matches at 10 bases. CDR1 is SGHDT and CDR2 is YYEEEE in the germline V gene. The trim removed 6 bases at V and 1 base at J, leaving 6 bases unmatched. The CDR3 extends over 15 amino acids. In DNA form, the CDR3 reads TGTGCCAGCACCCTAGCGGGAGCCTTCCAAGAGACCCAGTACTTC. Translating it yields CASTLAGAFQETQYF.

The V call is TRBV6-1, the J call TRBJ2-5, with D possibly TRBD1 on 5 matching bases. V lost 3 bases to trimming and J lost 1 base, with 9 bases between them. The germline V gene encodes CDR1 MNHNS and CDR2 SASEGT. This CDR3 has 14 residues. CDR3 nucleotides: TGTGCCAGCAGTGAGTCAGGGCGCCAAGAGACCCAGTACTTC. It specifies CASSESGRQETQYF.

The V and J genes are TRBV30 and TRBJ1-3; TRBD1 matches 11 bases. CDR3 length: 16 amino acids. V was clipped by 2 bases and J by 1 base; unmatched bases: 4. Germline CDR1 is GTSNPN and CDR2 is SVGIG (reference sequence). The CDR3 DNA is TGTGCCTGGAGTCACGGGACAGGGGGTTCTGGAAACACCATATATTTT. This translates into CAWSHGTGGSGNTIYF. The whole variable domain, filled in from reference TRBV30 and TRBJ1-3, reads SQTIHQWPATLVQPVGSPLSLECTVEGTSNPNLYWYRQAAGRGLQLLFYSVGIGQISSEVPQNLSASRPQDRQFILSSKKLLLSDSGFYLCAWSHGTGGSGNTIYFGEGSWLTVV.

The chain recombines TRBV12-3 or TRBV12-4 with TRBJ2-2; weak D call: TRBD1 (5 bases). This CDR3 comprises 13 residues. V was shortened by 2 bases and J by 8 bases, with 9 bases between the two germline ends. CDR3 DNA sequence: TGTGCCAGCAGTTTAATTGGGGCGGGGGAGCTGTTTTTT. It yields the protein CASSLIGAGELFF.

DNA for the CDR3: TGTGCCAGCAGAGCGGGACAGGGGCACTATGGCTACACCTTC. This sequence encodes CASRAGQGHYGYTF. The chain joins TRBV6-5 to TRBJ1-2; 10 bases line up with TRBD1. Trimming removed 6 bases from V and 3 bases from J; junction bases left unmatched: 4. The germline V gene has CDR1 MNHEY and CDR2 SVGAGI. The CDR3 extends over 14 amino acids.

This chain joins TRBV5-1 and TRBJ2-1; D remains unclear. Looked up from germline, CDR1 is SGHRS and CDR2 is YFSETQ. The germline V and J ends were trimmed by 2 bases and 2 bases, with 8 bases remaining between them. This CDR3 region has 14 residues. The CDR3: CASSFQDPYNEQFF. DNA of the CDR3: TGCGCCAGCAGCTTCCAGGATCCCTACAATGAGCAGTTCTTC.

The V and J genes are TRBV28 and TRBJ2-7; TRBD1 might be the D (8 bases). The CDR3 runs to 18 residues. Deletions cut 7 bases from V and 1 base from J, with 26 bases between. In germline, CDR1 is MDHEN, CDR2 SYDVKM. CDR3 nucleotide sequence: TGTGCCAGCATTGGGTACGCAGGACAGGGAGGGGTGTCCTACGAGCAGTACTTC. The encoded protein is CASIGYAGQGGVSYEQYF.